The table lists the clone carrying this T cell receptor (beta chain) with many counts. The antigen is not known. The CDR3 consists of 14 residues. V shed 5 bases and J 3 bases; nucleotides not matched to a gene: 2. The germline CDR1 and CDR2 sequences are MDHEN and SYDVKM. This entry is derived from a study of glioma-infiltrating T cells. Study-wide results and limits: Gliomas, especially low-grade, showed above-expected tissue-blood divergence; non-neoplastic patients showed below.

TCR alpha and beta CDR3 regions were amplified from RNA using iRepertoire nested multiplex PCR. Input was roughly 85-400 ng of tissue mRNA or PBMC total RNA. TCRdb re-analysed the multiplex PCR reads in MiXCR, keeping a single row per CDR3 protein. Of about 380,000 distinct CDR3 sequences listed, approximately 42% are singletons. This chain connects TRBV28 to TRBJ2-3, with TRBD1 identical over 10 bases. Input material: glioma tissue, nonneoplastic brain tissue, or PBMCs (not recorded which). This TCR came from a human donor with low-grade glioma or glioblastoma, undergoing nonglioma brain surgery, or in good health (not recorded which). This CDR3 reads CASSPGQGTDTQYF. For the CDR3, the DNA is TGTGCCAGCAGTCCGGGACAGGGGACAGATACGCAGTATTTT.